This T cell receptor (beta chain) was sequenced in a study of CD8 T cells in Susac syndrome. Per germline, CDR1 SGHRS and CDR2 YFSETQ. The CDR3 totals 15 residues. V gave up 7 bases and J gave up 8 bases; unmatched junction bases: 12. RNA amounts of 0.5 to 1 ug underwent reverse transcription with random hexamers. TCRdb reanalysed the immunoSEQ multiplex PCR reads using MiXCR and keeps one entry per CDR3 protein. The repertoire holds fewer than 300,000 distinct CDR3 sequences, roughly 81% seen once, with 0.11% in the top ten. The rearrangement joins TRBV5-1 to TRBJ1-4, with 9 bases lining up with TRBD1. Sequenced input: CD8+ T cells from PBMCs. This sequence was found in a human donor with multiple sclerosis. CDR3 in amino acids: CASRETGQGGEKLFF. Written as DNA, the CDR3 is TGCGCCAGCCGAGAAACGGGACAGGGAGGCGAAAAACTGTTTTTT.